The 12 T cell receptor beta chains below come from one sample, sequenced in a study of T cells in tuberculosis. Method: immunoSEQ multiplex PCR; TCRdb's copy keeps in-frame clones and lacks some. The sample gives nearly 35,000 clones, roughly 90% of which show up once; roughly 2% is in the top ten. The sample taken for sequencing was PBMCs. These receptors were taken from a donor aged 10-30 years with latent tuberculosis or without tuberculosis infection.

The chain couples TRBV6-1 to TRBJ2-7; tentatively, D is TRBD1 (7 bases). The CDR3 is made up of 14 amino acids. In germline, CDR1 is MNHNS, CDR2 SASEGT. V was clipped by 3 bases and J by 3 bases, with 12 bases between them. The CDR3 DNA follows: TGTGCCAGCAGTGAGAACAGGGGACTCTACGAGCAGTACTTC. It encodes CASSENRGLYEQYF.

The CDR3 DNA reads TGTGCCACACGAACCGGGACAGGGCTTTATGGCTACACCTTC. Protein product: CATRTGTGLYGYTF. The chain combines TRBV6-6 with TRBJ1-2, with 9 bases matching TRBD1. CDR3 length: 14 residues. The V gene's germline CDR1 is MNHNY and CDR2 SVGAGI (reference sequence). V gave up 10 bases and J gave up 5 bases; unmatched junction bases: 11.

The gene calls are TRBV10-3 and TRBJ2-7; D gene unclear. Trimming shortened V by 11 bases and J by 0 bases, and 8 bases separated the two germline ends. The CDR3 extends over 11 amino acids. The V gene's germline CDR1 is ENHRY and CDR2 SYGVKD. Here the CDR3 DNA reads TGTGCCTCGATGGCCTCCTACGAGCAGTACTTC. As protein: CASMASYEQYF.

The chain uses TRBV7-9 and TRBJ2-7; TRBD2 might be the D (7 bases). Trimming took off 2 bases at V and 3 bases at J, with 17 bases between the two ends. The CDR3 extends over 16 amino acids. Per germline, CDR1 SEHNR and CDR2 FQNEAQ (reference sequence). The CDR3 nucleotides are TGTGCCAGCAGCTTAACATCGGGGAGGGGGTTCTACGAGCAGTACTTC. Encoded protein: CASSLTSGRGFYEQYF.

The chain combines TRBV7-2 with TRBJ1-6, with 7 positions matching TRBD1. Germline V gene sequence: CDR1 SGHTA, CDR2 FQGNSA. The ends lost 6 bases at V and 5 bases at J; junction bases unmatched: 10. The CDR3 consists of 16 residues. CDR3: CASRLYRGRDNSPLHF. In nucleotides, the CDR3 is TGTGCCAGCAGGCTATACAGGGGAAGGGATAATTCACCCCTCCACTTT.

This clone was picked up one time. This sequence joins TRBV28 and TRBJ1-1, with TRBD1 as a possible D gene (5 bases). The germline V gene encodes CDR1 MDHEN and CDR2 SYDVKM. The CDR3 runs 15 residues. The V and J ends lost 5 bases and 2 bases respectively, with 15 bases between them. The CDR3 region has the DNA TGTGCCAGCAGTCCTTCCGTTCAGGGAAACACTGAAGCTTTCTTT. Residues: CASSPSVQGNTEAFF.

The chain's CDR3 is CASSIGTADTQYF. CDR3 bases: TGTGCCAGCAGCATAGGGACTGCAGATACGCAGTATTTT. The chain combines TRBV11-3 with TRBJ2-3; D is possibly TRBD2 (6 bases). The CDR3 length is 13 residues. The V end lost 5 bases, the J end lost 4 bases, and 10 bases lay between the germline ends. CDR1 is SGHNT, CDR2 YENEEA, per germline. Full variable domain (rest looked up from reference TRBV11-3 and TRBJ2-3): EAGVVQSPRYKIIEKKQPVAFWCNPISGHNTLYWYLQNLGQGPELLIRYENEEAVDDSQLPKDRFSAERLKGVDSTLKIQPAELGDSAVYLCASSIGTADTQYFGPGTRLTVL.

V gene TRBV6-5 combines with J gene TRBJ2-1, with D uncertain. Germline V lookup: CDR1 MNHEY, CDR2 SVGAGI. The CDR3 runs to 14 residues. V lost 6 bases and J lost 4, with 13 bases in between. CDR3 region: CASSRTQIYNEQFF. CDR3 nucleotide sequence: TGTGCCAGCAGCCGAACCCAGATATACAATGAGCAGTTCTTC.

Comments on this clone: At one of its ends the junction is not consistent with the germline gene, which may arise from a read error. The DNA for the CDR3 is TGTGCCACCAGCGGAGAAAGCACCCCGGGGGTTGCAGATACGCAGTATTTT. Translation: CATSGESTPGVADTQYF. V is TRBV15 and J is TRBJ2-3; weak D call: TRBD2 (6 bases). The germline V gene has CDR1 LNHNV and CDR2 YYDKDF (reference sequence). The CDR3 spans 17 residues.

The chain employs TRBV29-1 and TRBJ2-6; 12 nucleotides line up with TRBD1. Germline V gives CDR1 SQVTM, CDR2 ANQGSEA. The CDR3 totals 16 residues. After removal of 7 bases from V and 0 bases from J, the junction contained 4 bases not matched to a gene. Here the CDR3 reads CSAGQGANSGANVLTF. The DNA for the CDR3 is TGCAGCGCGGGACAGGGGGCGAACTCTGGGGCCAACGTCCTGACTTTC. Looking up the rest from reference TRBV29-1 and TRBJ2-6 gives the full variable domain: SAVISQKPSRDICQRGTSLTIQCQVDSQVTMMFWYRQQPGQSLTLIATANQGSEATYESGFVIDKFPISRPNLTFSTLTVSNMSPEDSSIYLCSAGQGANSGANVLTFGAGSRLTVL.

The chain employs TRBV5-1 and TRBJ2-7; 7 positions match TRBD2. The junction had 9 bases not matched to a gene; V was cut back by 1 base and J by 5 bases. Germline V CDR1 and CDR2: SGHRS, YFSETQ. There are 15 residues in the CDR3. The CDR3 nucleotides read TGCGCCAGCAGCTTGATGTGGTCTGGGGGGGACGAGCAGTACTTC. This encodes CASSLMWSGGDEQYF.

This chain links TRBV11-2 with TRBJ1-3, with D possibly matching TRBD1 (5 bases). V was pared by 5 bases and J by 0 bases, with 11 bases between. This CDR3 spans 15 amino acids. Germline CDR1 SGHAT, CDR2 FQNNGV. In DNA, the CDR3 is TGTGCCAGCAGCATCAGGGCGTACTCTGGAAACACCATATATTTT. Amino acid sequence: CASSIRAYSGNTIYF. Together with reference TRBV11-2 and TRBJ1-3, the CDR3 gives the full variable domain: EAGVAQSPRYKIIEKRQSVAFWCNPISGHATLYWYQQILGQGPKLLIQFQNNGVVDDSQLPKDRFSAERLKGVDSTLKIQPAKLEDSAVYLCASSIRAYSGNTIYFGEGSWLTVV.